The present entry profiles one T cell receptor beta chain with its context. Antigen specificity is unknown. Repertoires were generated with immunoSEQ multiplex PCR, while TCRdb's copy carries only in-frame clones and drops some. Of over a million clones listed, 95% to 97% were seen once; the top ten hold 1% to 1.5%. These data are taken from a study of shared clonotypes between healthy human individuals. As for the study in general: There were three CD4 naive, three CD4 memory, two CD8 naive and one CD8 memory plates per donor. Study-wide findings and caveats: Although depth was large, rarefaction showed that sequencing of the sorted subsets was incomplete.

CDR3 length: 15 residues. V was shortened by 10 bases and J by 0 bases, with 16 bases between the two germline ends. Germline assignment: CDR1 SNHLY and CDR2 FYNNEI. The receptor comes from a man aged 25-40 years in good health. The chain uses TRBV2 and TRBJ2-1; D remains unclear. Sequenced input: naive CD4+ T cells sorted from blood. Subset here: CD45RA+ positively selected. The CDR3, as DNA: TGTGCCACTACCCGAGTCAGGAGCTCCTACAATGAGCAGTTCTTC. Its translation is CATTRVRSSYNEQFF. Combining the CDR3 with reference TRBV2 and TRBJ2-1 gives the whole variable domain EPEVTQTPSHQVTQMGQEVILRCVPISNHLYFYWYRQILGQKVEFLVSFYNNEISEKSEIFDDQFSVERPDGSNFTLKIRSTKLEDSAMYFCATTRVRSSYNEQFFGPGTRLTVL.